The table lists the clone carrying this T cell receptor (beta chain) with a count of one. Its antigen is still unknown. The sample is drawn from a study of cytomegalovirus exposure and HLA in healthy donors. General study points: Segments of the TCR beta V type were, in most cases, productive about 87% or about 30% of the time in an earlier analysis. Later genetic work tied a missense DCLRE1C variant to beta-chain V and J trimming. Certain indistinguishable V segments, among them TRBV6-2 and TRBV6-3, were excluded.

In the PCR, 60 Vbeta and 13 Jbeta primers were used. Method: immunoSEQ multiplex PCR; TCRdb's copy keeps in-frame clones and lacks some. Among about 150,000 clones, 70% to 85% were seen once, and the ten largest hold around 6.6%. CDR1 is SGHVS and CDR2 is FQNEAQ in the germline V gene. Trimming pared 5 bases from V and 1 base from J, leaving 26 bases between. The CDR3 totals 19 residues. The chain joins TRBV7-8 to TRBJ1-2; D might be TRBD1 (5 bases). Sequencing was performed on PBMCs. This TCR was sampled from a woman between 45 and 65 years old in good health and CMV-seropositive. CDR3 loop: CASSPLQGPSHQVNYGYTF. The CDR3 nucleotides are TGTGCCAGCAGCCCACTTCAGGGCCCTAGTCACCAAGTTAACTATGGCTACACCTTC. The variable domain in full, completed from reference TRBV7-8 and TRBJ1-2, reads GAGVSQSPRYKVAKRGQDVALRCDPISGHVSLFWYQQALGQGPEFLTYFQNEAQLDKSGLPSDRFFAERPEGSVSTLKIQRTQQEDSAVYLCASSPLQGPSHQVNYGYTFGSGTRLTVV.